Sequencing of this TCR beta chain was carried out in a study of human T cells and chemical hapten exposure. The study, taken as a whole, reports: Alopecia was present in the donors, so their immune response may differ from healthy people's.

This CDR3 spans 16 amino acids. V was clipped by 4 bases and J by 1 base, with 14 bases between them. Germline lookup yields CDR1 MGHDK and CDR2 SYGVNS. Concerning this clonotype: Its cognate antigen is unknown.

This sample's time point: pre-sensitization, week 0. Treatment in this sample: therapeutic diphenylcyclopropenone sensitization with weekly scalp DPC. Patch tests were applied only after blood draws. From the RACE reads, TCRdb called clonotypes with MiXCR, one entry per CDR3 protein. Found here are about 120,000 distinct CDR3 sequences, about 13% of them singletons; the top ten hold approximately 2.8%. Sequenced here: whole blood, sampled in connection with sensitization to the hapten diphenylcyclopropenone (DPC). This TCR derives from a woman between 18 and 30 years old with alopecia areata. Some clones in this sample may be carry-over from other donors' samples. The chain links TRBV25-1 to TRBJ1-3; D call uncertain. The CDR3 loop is CASSGVRKGSGNTIYF. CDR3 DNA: TGTGCCAGCAGTGGGGTCCGGAAAGGGTCTGGAAACACCATATATTTT.